The source of this TCR beta chain is a study of shared clonotypes between healthy human individuals. Original data processing: ImmunoSEQ sequences covered only the junction and lacked quality scores; filtering therefore differed. Using immunoSEQ multiplex PCR, the repertoire was profiled, and TCRdb retains in-frame clones only, with some absent. D and trimming come from the DNA, and the V and J calls and clone size come from that table. The data show approximately 1.1 million clones, with around 78% seen just once and 0.5% to 0.6% held by the top ten. The CDR3 loop spans 15 amino acids. V lost 8 bases and J lost 5; bases outside the gene matches: 11. Germline CDR1 MNHEY, CDR2 SMNVEV (reference sequence).

V gene TRBV27 combines with J gene TRBJ2-3; TRBD2 matches 9 bases. The sequencing input was memory CD4+ T cells from PBMCs. Subset: CD45RA-negative fraction. This receptor was obtained from a man between 18 and 29 years old in good health. Some clones in this sample may be carry-over from other donors' samples. CDR3 sequence (DNA): TGTGCCAGCGCGTCACGGCTAGCGGGGATAGATACGCAGTATTTT. Translation gives CASASRLAGIDTQYF.